The entry below gives a single T cell receptor beta chain sequence along with its context. With 4 bases removed from V and 3 bases from J, the gap between germline ends came to 7 bases. Germline V CDR1 and CDR2: SGDLS, YYNGEE. The CDR3 is 12 amino acids. As handled by the study authors: Reference gene primer amplification gave nucleated cell count estimates. Clones were sequenced by immunoSEQ multiplex PCR, and TCRdb holds only the in-frame ones, with some missing. V and J calls and clone size are as listed in that table; D and trimming were resolved from the DNA. The sample shows fewer than 250,000 clones, 84% of them seen only once. The data originate from a study of blood T cell repertoires in COVID-19. Cohort assignment relied on participant-reported clinical history.

Sequencing was carried out using PBMCs or T cells enriched from blood (not recorded which). The chain has TRBV9 and TRBJ2-5; a possible D gene is TRBD2 (5 bases). This TCR was recovered from a woman in her twenties or thirties who had been exposed to COVID-19. CDR3 sequence (DNA): TGTGCCAGCAGCCCCGGGGAAGAGACCCAGTACTTC. Translation gives CASSPGEETQYF.